The 27 T cell receptor beta chains given below trace back to one sample, sequenced in a study of shared clonotypes between healthy human individuals. Only in-frame clones appear in the TCRdb table, and some are missing; sequencing was by immunoSEQ multiplex PCR. Among under 2.5 million clones, approximately 90% were seen once, and the ten largest hold approximately 0.41%. Specimen: naive CD4+ T cells from PBMCs. Subset noted: CD45RA+ positively selected. Receptor source: a man aged 18 to 30 in good health. Some clones in this sample may be carry-over from other donors' samples.

This chain uses TRBV5-1 with TRBJ2-5, with 10 bases identical to TRBD1. Germline CDR1 and CDR2: SGHRS and YFSETQ. With 0 bases clipped from V and 4 bases from J, the junction kept 6 bases outside the gene matches. The CDR3 covers 16 residues. This chain's CDR3 is CASSLARDRGPETQYF. CDR3 nucleotide sequence: TGCGCCAGCAGCTTGGCCAGGGACAGGGGACCAGAGACCCAGTACTTC.

This clone occurred once. The CDR3 DNA sequence: TGTGCCAGCAGCCGACAGGGGAGCTCTGGAAACACCATATATTTT. Translated, it gives CASSRQGSSGNTIYF. The J gene is TRBJ1-3, the V gene TRBV28; the match to TRBD1 covers 8 bases. This CDR3 spans 15 amino acids. Germline CDR1 is MDHEN and CDR2 is SYDVKM. V lost 6 bases, J lost 0 bases, and 4 bases stayed unmatched. Full variable domain (rest looked up from reference TRBV28 and TRBJ1-3): DVKVTQSSRYLVKRTGEKVFLECVQDMDHENMFWYRQDPGLGLRLIYFSYDVKMKEKGDIPEGYSVSREKKERFSLILESASTNQTSMYLCASSRQGSSGNTIYFGEGSWLTVV.

This clone appeared a few times. The CDR3 DNA sequence: TGTGCCAGCACCAGGGAAAATGAAAAACTGTTTTTT. This gives the protein CASTRENEKLFF. The rearrangement joins TRBV2 to TRBJ1-4; D possibly corresponds to TRBD1 (5 bases). Germline CDR1 and CDR2: SNHLY and FYNNEI. The CDR3 contains 12 residues. Trimming cost V 7 bases and J 5 bases, with 8 bases left between them.

Details on this clone: This sample includes further DNA sequences coding for the same CDR3. The chain links TRBV6-1 to TRBJ2-7; D may be TRBD2 (6 bases). Trimming took off 8 bases at V and 0 bases at J, with 11 bases between the two ends. Looked up from germline, CDR1 is MNHNS and CDR2 is SASEGT. The CDR3 length is 13 residues. The CDR3 nucleotides read TGTGCCAGCTCGCGGGGTAGCTCCTACGAGCAGTACTTC. It encodes CASSRGSSYEQYF.

The genes are TRBV30 and TRBJ1-1, with TRBD1 identical over 11 bases. The CDR3 extends over 16 amino acids. V lost 4 bases, J lost 3 bases, and 10 bases stayed unmatched. Germline V gene lookup returns CDR1 GTSNPN and CDR2 SVGIG (reference sequence). The CDR3, as DNA: TGTGCCTGGAAGATTACCGGGACAGGGGGGTACACTGAAGCTTTCTTT. Residues: CAWKITGTGGYTEAFF. The entire variable domain, with the rest obtained from reference TRBV30 and TRBJ1-1, is as follows: SQTIHQWPATLVQPVGSPLSLECTVEGTSNPNLYWYRQAAGRGLQLLFYSVGIGQISSEVPQNLSASRPQDRQFILSSKKLLLSDSGFYLCAWKITGTGGYTEAFFGQGTRLTVV.

The chain recombines TRBV28 with TRBJ2-7; 12 bases line up with TRBD2. In germline, CDR1 is MDHEN, CDR2 SYDVKM. This CDR3 contains 17 residues. The V segment lost 3 bases and the J segment 7 bases; nucleotides outside the gene matches: 13. In nucleotides, the CDR3 is TGTGCCAGCAGTTTGGGCCGGGGGCTAGCGGGAGGGAGAGAGCAGTACTTC. It codes for CASSLGRGLAGGREQYF.

The rearrangement uses TRBV29-1 and TRBJ2-1; D gene uncertain. V was trimmed by 8 bases and J by 8 bases, leaving 16 bases between them. CDR1 is SQVTM and CDR2 is ANQGSEA in the germline V gene. The CDR3 totals 12 residues. The CDR3 sequence is CSIGPPEHEQFF. CDR3 sequence (DNA): TGCAGCATAGGACCACCAGAGCATGAGCAGTTCTTC.

The V and J genes are TRBV7-8 and TRBJ2-3; 13 nucleotides align to TRBD2. This CDR3 contains 15 residues. The V and J ends lost 5 bases and 5 bases, in that order; junction bases with no gene match: 4. Germline loops: CDR1 SGHVS, CDR2 FQNEAQ. The CDR3 DNA is TGTGCCAGCAGCCGGACTAGCGGGAGTATAGATACGCAGTATTTT. It translates to CASSRTSGSIDTQYF. The full variable domain, its missing parts supplied by reference TRBV7-8 and TRBJ2-3, is GAGVSQSPRYKVAKRGQDVALRCDPISGHVSLFWYQQALGQGPEFLTYFQNEAQLDKSGLPSDRFFAERPEGSVSTLKIQRTQQEDSAVYLCASSRTSGSIDTQYFGPGTRLTVL.

This rearrangement joins TRBV19 to TRBJ1-3; tentative D call: TRBD1 (5 bases). Trimming removed 4 bases at V and 5 bases at J, with 18 bases between. The germline V gene encodes CDR1 LNHDA and CDR2 SQIVND (reference sequence). The CDR3 has 16 residues. CDR3 nucleotides: TGTGCCAGTAGTACCCCGGGACTTCGCCGAAGAAACACCATATATTTT. This sequence encodes CASSTPGLRRRNTIYF.

This clone showed up just once. The gene calls are TRBV28 and TRBJ1-5; tentatively, D is TRBD1 (6 bases). There are 16 residues in the CDR3. The V gene's germline CDR1 is MDHEN and CDR2 SYDVKM. Between the trimmed V and J ends, which lost 7 bases and 0 bases, there was a span of 16 bases. The CDR3 is CASTLGGGISNQPQHF. DNA for the CDR3: TGTGCCAGCACTCTAGGGGGAGGGATTAGCAATCAGCCCCAGCATTTT.

This clone has just a few counts. Other DNA sequences in this specimen translate into the identical CDR3. V gene TRBV2 combines with J gene TRBJ1-5; tentatively, D is TRBD1 (6 bases). Between the trimmed V and J ends, which lost 0 bases and 3 bases, there was a span of 6 bases. In germline, CDR1 is SNHLY, CDR2 FYNNEI. There are 14 residues in the CDR3. CDR3 in amino acids: CASSEAGANQPQHF. DNA for the CDR3: TGTGCCAGCAGTGAAGCGGGGGCCAATCAGCCCCAGCATTTT.

This chain links TRBV4-1 with TRBJ1-1; 9 positions agree with TRBD1. This CDR3 is 15 amino acids long. The ends lost 5 bases at V and 4 bases at J; junction bases unmatched: 8. Germline-derived CDR1 and CDR2 are MGHRA and YSYEKL. CDR3 DNA sequence: TGCGCCAGCAGCTCAACAGGGGGCGAGGTCACTGAAGCTTTCTTT. Residues: CASSSTGGEVTEAFF.

The V gene is TRBV5-4, the J gene TRBJ2-3, with TRBD2 matching over 9 bases. Germline CDR1 and CDR2: SGHNT and YYREEE (reference sequence). V gave up 4 bases and J gave up 3 bases; unmatched junction bases: 6. This CDR3 region has 15 residues. The CDR3: CASSLPAGGTDTQYF. In DNA, the CDR3 is TGTGCCAGCAGCCTCCCAGCGGGAGGTACAGATACGCAGTATTTT.

This clone was seen just once. The chain couples TRBV28 to TRBJ2-2, with 7 bases identical to TRBD1. Germline V gives CDR1 MDHEN, CDR2 SYDVKM. V shed 8 bases and J 4 bases; nucleotides not matched to a gene: 7. The CDR3 extends over 14 amino acids. The DNA for the CDR3 is TGTGCCAGCCGACAGGGCCCCGGCACCGGGGAGCTGTTTTTT. Amino acids: CASRQGPGTGELFF.

The chain joins TRBV6-1 to TRBJ1-2; D is unclear. The CDR3 is made up of 15 amino acids. The germline V gene has CDR1 MNHNS and CDR2 SASEGT. V was trimmed by 6 bases and J by 8 bases, leaving 22 bases between them. The DNA of the CDR3 is TGTGCCAGCAGCCCCGGGCGCTCAAACAAGAAAGGCTACACCTTC. It encodes CASSPGRSNKKGYTF.

V and J are TRBV10-3 and TRBJ2-5; no reliable D call. Per the germline V gene, CDR1 is ENHRY and CDR2 is SYGVKD. The CDR3 contains 14 residues. V was clipped by 4 bases and J by 2 bases, with 11 bases between them. DNA of the CDR3: TGTGCCATCAGTGTATCGGGTGGGCAAGAGACCCAGTACTTC. It specifies CAISVSGGQETQYF.

This chain links TRBV28 with TRBJ1-3; TRBD1 is a possible D gene (5 bases). The CDR3 is 15 residues long. Trimming pared 1 base from V and 3 bases from J, leaving 10 bases between. Germline CDR1 MDHEN, CDR2 SYDVKM. CDR3 DNA sequence: TGTGCCAGCAGTTTATCCCCAGGGAATGGAAACACCATATATTTT. It yields the protein CASSLSPGNGNTIYF.

The chain combines TRBV5-1 with TRBJ2-2; D call uncertain. CDR3 length equals 14 residues. The germline V gene has CDR1 SGHRS and CDR2 YFSETQ. With 4 bases removed from V and 1 base from J, the gap between germline ends came to 8 bases. CDR3 DNA: TGCGCCAGCAGCAAAGTAATGAACACCGGGGAGCTGTTTTTT. This sequence encodes CASSKVMNTGELFF.

The gene calls are TRBV6-1 and TRBJ1-4; TRBD1 agrees at 8 bases. V shed 5 bases and J 3 bases; nucleotides not matched to a gene: 5. The CDR3 totals 15 residues. Looked up from germline, CDR1 is MNHNS and CDR2 is SASEGT. The CDR3 DNA is TGTGCCAGCAGTCAGCAGGGGGCAGCTAATGAAAAACTGTTTTTT. Its protein is CASSQQGAANEKLFF.

This clone was detected once. This chain joins TRBV4-3 and TRBJ2-7; D is possibly TRBD2 (5 bases). V was pared by 0 bases and J by 2 bases, with 11 bases between. CDR3 length: 15 amino acids. Per the germline V gene, CDR1 is LGHNA and CDR2 is YSLEER. The CDR3 region is CASSQERVSAYEQYF. DNA for the CDR3: TGCGCCAGCAGCCAAGAGAGGGTGTCGGCCTACGAGCAGTACTTC.

About this clone itself: Other DNA sequences within the sample encode an identical CDR3. The gene calls are TRBV7-8 and TRBJ2-3; D is unclear. Germline loops: CDR1 SGHVS, CDR2 FQNEAQ. This CDR3 is built from 14 residues. V lost 0 bases, J lost 1 base, and 5 bases lay in between. The CDR3 nucleotides read TGTGCCAGCAGCTTAGCCGGAGGCACAGATACGCAGTATTTT. The encoded protein is CASSLAGGTDTQYF.

Concerning this clone itself: Other DNA sequences in the sample encode the same CDR3. The chain employs TRBV9 and TRBJ1-5; TRBD1 matches at 7 bases. This CDR3 region has 13 residues. Germline values: CDR1 SGDLS, CDR2 YYNGEE. V shed 0 bases and J 7 bases; nucleotides not matched to a gene: 1. The CDR3 is CASSVEGGQPQHF. CDR3 DNA sequence: TGTGCCAGCAGCGTAGAAGGGGGCCAGCCCCAGCATTTT.

The chain joins TRBV18 to TRBJ2-1; 8 nucleotides align to TRBD1. V lost 5 bases to trimming and J lost 2 bases; unmatched junction nucleotides: 5. The CDR3 is made up of 15 amino acids. Per the germline V gene, CDR1 is KGHSH and CDR2 is LQKENI. The chain's CDR3 is CASSSEQGAYNEQFF. CDR3 DNA sequence: TGTGCCAGCTCATCGGAACAGGGGGCCTACAATGAGCAGTTCTTC.

V gene TRBV5-5 combines with J gene TRBJ2-3, with 7 bases fitting TRBD2. V was pared by 2 bases and J by 2 bases, with 5 bases of the junction left unmatched. The CDR3 is made up of 15 amino acids. From germline, CDR1 is SGHKS and CDR2 YYEKEE (reference sequence). DNA of the CDR3: TGTGCCAGCAGCTTACGCGGGGGTAACACAGATACGCAGTATTTT. Protein: CASSLRGGNTDTQYF.

This clone was seen just once. This chain links TRBV19 with TRBJ2-5; D ambiguous. The germline V and J ends were trimmed by 5 bases and 5 bases, with 9 bases remaining between them. CDR1 is LNHDA, CDR2 SQIVND, per germline (reference sequence). This CDR3 is built from 12 residues. The CDR3 DNA reads as TGTGCCAGTAGTCACTGGGGTGAGACCCAGTACTTC. This encodes CASSHWGETQYF.

V usage is TRBV30 and J usage is TRBJ1-2, with 10 nucleotides matching TRBD1. The length of the CDR3 is 15 residues. The J segment lost 7 bases and the V segment lost 4 bases, leaving 12 bases of the junction unmatched. Germline CDR1 and CDR2: GTSNPN and SVGIG (reference sequence). Here the CDR3 reads CAWTPSTGQGVGYTF. In DNA form, the CDR3 reads TGTGCCTGGACCCCATCTACCGGACAGGGGGTTGGCTACACCTTC.

The CDR3 is CASSLATSGRREQYF. CDR3 bases: TGTGCCAGCAGCTTAGCAACTAGCGGGAGACGTGAGCAGTACTTC. V is TRBV7-9 and J is TRBJ2-7; 11 bases line up with TRBD2. J was trimmed by 7 bases and V by 0 bases; bases with no gene match: 5. Germline lookup yields CDR1 SEHNR and CDR2 FQNEAQ (reference sequence). CDR3 length: 15 amino acids.